These 11 T cell receptor beta chains were all obtained from the same sample, sequenced in a study of blood T cell repertoires in COVID-19. TCRdb's copy holds only in-frame clones and misses some; the assay was immunoSEQ multiplex PCR. This table has under 250,000 clones, approximately 80% appearing once. The sequencing sample was made of peripheral blood. Receptors were obtained from a woman in her 70s with acute or convalescent COVID-19.

The V and J genes are TRBV18 and TRBJ1-1, with D perhaps matching TRBD1 (6 bases). Trimming took 6 bases from V and 1 from J, leaving 12 bases between them. Per the germline V gene, CDR1 is KGHSH and CDR2 is LQKENI. This CDR3 contains 14 residues. The chain's CDR3 is CASSVKQGNTEAFF. The CDR3 region has the DNA TGTGCCAGCTCGGTGAAACAGGGGAACACTGAAGCTTTCTTT.

The V gene is TRBV6-6, the J gene TRBJ1-5; 7 bases agree with TRBD1. V dropped 5 bases and J dropped 6; count of bases not matched to a gene: 10. Per germline, CDR1 MNHNY and CDR2 SVGAGI (reference sequence). CDR3 length: 15 residues. The CDR3 coding sequence is TGTGCCAGCAGTACGACAGGGTTAGTCAGTCAGCCCCAGCATTTT. As protein: CASSTTGLVSQPQHF.

This clone was recorded only once. V usage is TRBV30 and J usage is TRBJ1-1; no clear D gene. Trimming pared 4 bases from V and 3 bases from J, leaving 9 bases between. Germline CDR1 and CDR2: GTSNPN and SVGIG (reference sequence). There are 12 residues in the CDR3. In DNA, the CDR3 is TGTGCCTGGACCTCCGGGTACACTGAAGCTTTCTTT. As protein: CAWTSGYTEAFF.

This chain uses TRBV19 with TRBJ1-1; no reliable D call. Trimming left V 5 bases short and J 5 bases short, with 12 bases between. The germline gives CDR1 LNHDA, CDR2 SQIVND (reference sequence). The CDR3 has 13 amino acids. Here the CDR3 reads CASSSRRETEAFF. The CDR3 nucleotides are TGTGCCAGTAGTTCTCGGAGGGAGACTGAAGCTTTCTTT.

The rearrangement joins TRBV19 to TRBJ2-7; tentative D call: TRBD1 (6 bases). Germline V lookup: CDR1 LNHDA, CDR2 SQIVND (reference sequence). The CDR3 runs 15 residues. V lost 0 bases, J lost 6 bases, and 15 bases lay in between. CDR3 region: CASSIDRGPDGEQYF. The DNA for the CDR3 is TGTGCCAGTAGTATAGACAGGGGACCAGACGGCGAGCAGTACTTC.

The chain carries TRBV24-1 and TRBJ2-1; possibly TRBD2 for D (5 bases). The CDR3 covers 16 residues. With 3 bases removed from V and 0 bases from J, the gap between germline ends came to 11 bases. Germline V gives CDR1 KGHDR, CDR2 SFDVKD. CDR3 residues: CATSDRVASSYNEQFF. As DNA, the CDR3 is TGTGCCACCAGTGATAGGGTAGCGAGCTCCTACAATGAGCAGTTCTTC.

The gene calls are TRBV24-1 and TRBJ1-1; 8 bases are a match to TRBD1. The CDR3 spans 17 residues. V shed 1 base and J 1 base; nucleotides not matched to a gene: 7. Germline V CDR1 and CDR2: KGHDR, SFDVKD. The CDR3 spells CATSDFPGQGRNTEAFF. For the CDR3, the DNA is TGTGCCACCAGTGATTTCCCCGGACAGGGAAGGAACACTGAAGCTTTCTTT.

The chain recombines TRBV6-1 with TRBJ2-5, with 10 bases that match TRBD1. In germline, CDR1 is MNHNS, CDR2 SASEGT. This CDR3 contains 17 residues. The V and J ends lost 4 bases and 5 bases, in that order; junction bases with no gene match: 13. This CDR3 is CASSGSWRQGARETQYF. CDR3 nucleotides: TGTGCCAGCAGTGGGAGTTGGCGACAGGGGGCGCGGGAGACCCAGTACTTC.

The chain recombines TRBV5-4 with TRBJ1-3, with D possibly TRBD1 on 5 matching bases. CDR1 is SGHNT and CDR2 is YYREEE in the germline V gene (reference sequence). With 0 bases removed from V and 10 bases from J, the gap between germline ends came to 14 bases. The CDR3 is 14 amino acids. The CDR3 loop reads CASSLGQTERTIYF. The CDR3 DNA follows: TGTGCCAGCAGCTTGGGACAGACGGAAAGGACCATATATTTT.

This clone was observed once. This chain links TRBV19 with TRBJ1-1, with TRBD1 as a possible D gene (5 bases). The V gene's germline CDR1 is LNHDA and CDR2 SQIVND (reference sequence). This CDR3 contains 14 residues. Trimming pared 4 bases from V and 4 bases from J, leaving 13 bases between. CDR3 sequence (DNA): TGTGCCAGTAGTAGCGGCAGGGAATTCACTGAAGCTTTCTTT. Translated: CASSSGREFTEAFF. The full variable domain, its missing parts supplied by reference TRBV19 and TRBJ1-1, is DGGITQSPKYLFRKEGQNVTLSCEQNLNHDAMYWYRQDPGQGLRLIYYSQIVNDFQKGDIAEGYSVSREKKESFPLTVTSAQKNPTAFYLCASSSGREFTEAFFGQGTRLTVV.

The V call is TRBV27, the J call TRBJ2-7, with 11 bases lining up with TRBD1. The CDR3 is 14 amino acids. Germline V gives CDR1 MNHEY, CDR2 SMNVEV (reference sequence). Trimming took 6 bases from V and 4 from J; bases not matched to a gene: 5. The CDR3 loop reads CASSLGQGAYEQYF. In DNA, the CDR3 is TGTGCCAGCAGCTTAGGACAGGGGGCATACGAGCAGTACTTC.